These T cell receptor beta chains were read from a single sample in a study of cytomegalovirus exposure and HLA in healthy donors. The repertoire was sequenced with immunoSEQ multiplex PCR; TCRdb's copy has only in-frame clones and lacks some. The data contain fewer than 150,000 clones, around 75% of them seen just once; the ten biggest clones take up roughly 3.1%. What was sequenced was PBMCs. The receptors stem from a man younger than 40 in good health and CMV-seronegative. Each CDR3 is given with its conserved first and last residue. A D gene is named only where the DNA matches it firmly. Rows may omit the clone size; those that give it use once, few, many or a size class.

V gene	clone size	CDR3 length	J gene	D gene	CDR3 protein	CDR3 DNA
TRBV21-1	NA	19	TRBJ2-1	NA	CASSKGHSGNQPPYNEQFF	TGTGCCAGCAGCAAAGGCCATAGCGGGAATCAACCTCCCTACAATGAGCAGTTCTTC
TRBV19	few	15	TRBJ1-2	NA	CASSMSSRANYGYTF	TGTGCCAGTAGTATGAGCTCCCGAGCTAACTATGGCTACACCTTC
TRBV18	NA	14	TRBJ2-5	NA	CASSPPDSQETQYF	TGTGCCAGCTCACCTCCCGACAGCCAAGAGACCCAGTACTTC
TRBV7-2	NA	13	TRBJ2-5	TRBD2	CASLIAGGETQYF	TGTGCCAGCCTTATAGCGGGGGGGGAGACCCAGTACTTC
TRBV27	few	12	TRBJ1-2	NA	CASSPGNYGYTF	TGTGCCAGCAGTCCCGGGAACTATGGCTACACCTTC
TRBV18	few	12	TRBJ2-1	NA	CASSLRFNEQFF	TGTGCCAGCTCACTGAGGTTTAATGAGCAGTTCTTC
TRBV11-2	NA	15	TRBJ2-5	NA	CASSLDGGRAETQYF	TGTGCCAGCAGCTTAGATGGCGGCAGGGCTGAGACCCAGTACTTC
TRBV6-1	NA	14	TRBJ1-4	NA	CASSPRGPTEKLFF	TGTGCCAGCAGCCCCAGGGGACCTACAGAAAAACTGTTTTTT
TRBV5-4	few	15	TRBJ2-3	NA	CASRLRGVSTDTQYF	TGTGCCAGCAGGCTCCGCGGGGTTAGCACAGATACGCAGTATTTT
TRBV21-1	NA	18	TRBJ2-2	NA	CASSRIGLAGVNTGELFF	TGTGCCAGCAGTAGAATTGGACTAGCGGGAGTGAACACCGGGGAGCTGTTTTTT
TRBV6-5	few	14	TRBJ2-1	NA	CASSLSGAWNEQFF	TGTGCCAGCAGTTTATCGGGAGCTTGGAATGAGCAGTTCTTC
TRBV30	NA	16	TRBJ2-3	NA	CAWTREGEFFTDTQYF	TGTGCCTGGACCCGAGAAGGGGAATTTTTCACAGATACGCAGTATTTT
TRBV6-1	NA	14	TRBJ2-5	TRBD1	CASSEYRGRETQYF	TGTGCCAGCAGTGAATACAGGGGAAGAGAGACCCAGTACTTC
TRBV15	few	14	TRBJ1-6	NA	CATSNRVTGSPLHF	TGTGCCACCAGCAATCGGGTTACAGGTTCACCCCTCCACTTT
TRBV10-3	once	15	TRBJ2-3	NA	CAINPDSRPTDTQYF	TGTGCCATCAACCCGGACTCCCGACCAACAGATACGCAGTATTTT
TRBV9	NA	14	TRBJ2-5	NA	CASSVKDYQETQYF	TGTGCCAGCAGCGTAAAGGACTACCAAGAGACCCAGTACTTC
TRBV27	NA	13	TRBJ1-1	NA	CASSLSAGNEAFF	TGTGCCAGCAGTTTATCAGCAGGAAATGAAGCTTTCTTT
TRBV6-1	NA	16	TRBJ2-7	NA	CASSETGQYLSYEQYF	TGTGCCAGCAGTGAAACCGGACAGTATCTCTCCTACGAGCAGTACTTC
TRBV29-1	NA	12	TRBJ2-7	TRBD1	CSVWTGAYEQYF	TGCAGCGTCTGGACAGGGGCCTACGAGCAGTACTTC
TRBV19	NA	16	TRBJ2-2	NA	CASSPPYWRGYGELFF	TGTGCCAGTAGCCCTCCCTACTGGCGGGGTTACGGGGAGCTGTTTTTT
TRBV9	NA	14	TRBJ1-1	TRBD1	CASSAATGGTEAFF	TGTGCCAGCAGCGCAGCGACAGGGGGAACTGAAGCTTTCTTT
TRBV13	NA	16	TRBJ2-3	NA	CASSKRGRTSTDTQYF	TGTGCCAGCAGCAAGAGGGGGAGAACTAGCACAGATACGCAGTATTTT
TRBV5-1	few	15	TRBJ1-3	NA	CASSSALSSGNTIYF	TGCGCCAGCAGCAGCGCCCTAAGCTCTGGAAACACCATATATTTT
TRBV29-1	few	13	TRBJ2-1	TRBD2	CSGAPGLAYEQFF	TGCAGCGGCGCCCCGGGACTAGCGTATGAGCAGTTCTTC
TRBV6-5	NA	15	TRBJ2-1	TRBD2	CASSYQTSGGNEQFF	TGTGCCAGCAGTTACCAGACTAGCGGGGGGAATGAGCAGTTCTTC
TRBV7-3	NA	13	TRBJ1-1	NA	CASSFEGNTEAFF	TGTGCCAGCAGCTTTGAGGGGAACACTGAAGCTTTCTTT
TRBV7-3	NA	15	TRBJ2-2	TRBD1	CASSNARQGAGELFF	TGTGCCAGCAGCAACGCCCGGCAGGGGGCCGGGGAGCTGTTTTTT
TRBV7-3	NA	14	TRBJ2-5	NA	CASSSQPGDETQYF	TGTGCCAGCAGCTCTCAACCGGGGGACGAGACCCAGTACTTC
TRBV7-7	few	15	TRBJ2-5	NA	CASSHDPTAGETQYF	TGTGCTAGCAGCCACGACCCGACAGCTGGCGAGACCCAGTACTTC
TRBV5-1	NA	16	TRBJ1-1	NA	CASSLGATGLNTEAFF	TGCGCCAGCAGCTTGGGAGCGACAGGCTTGAACACTGAAGCTTTCTTT
TRBV28	NA	18	TRBJ1-2	NA	CASSGELPGHRSGYGYTF	TGTGCCAGCAGTGGAGAGCTTCCGGGACACCGTTCGGGCTATGGCTACACCTTC
TRBV28	NA	14	TRBJ1-2	NA	CASSLGGIPKIYTF	TGTGCCAGCAGTTTAGGAGGGATTCCCAAAATATACACCTTC
TRBV9	once	17	TRBJ2-3	TRBD2	CASSSILVGGPTDTQYF	TGTGCCAGCAGTTCGATCTTGGTGGGAGGGCCGACAGATACGCAGTATTTT
TRBV9	few	19	TRBJ2-6	TRBD2	CASSSRTSGRNSGANVLTF	TGTGCCAGCAGCTCAAGGACTAGCGGGAGGAATTCTGGGGCCAACGTCCTGACTTTC
TRBV7-6	NA	16	TRBJ2-3	TRBD2	CASSSLAGGSTDTQYF	TGTGCCAGCAGCTCTCTAGCGGGGGGGTCTACAGATACGCAGTATTTT
TRBV20-1	few	10	TRBJ2-5	NA	CSASQETQYF	TGCAGTGCTTCTCAAGAGACCCAGTACTTC
TRBV7-2	NA	17	TRBJ2-7	NA	CASSLTGYSYTSYEQYF	TGTGCCAGCAGCCTAACGGGGTACAGTTATACTTCCTACGAGCAGTACTTC
TRBV5-6	NA	13	TRBJ1-2	NA	CASSARGHYGYTF	TGTGCCAGCAGCGCCAGGGGTCACTATGGCTACACCTTC
TRBV7-3	few	15	TRBJ2-2	TRBD1	CASSPGTGGIGELFF	TGTGCCAGCAGCCCAGGGACAGGGGGTATCGGGGAGCTGTTTTTT
TRBV28	NA	14	TRBJ2-1	TRBD1	CASSPDRGHNEQFF	TGTGCCAGCAGCCCAGACAGGGGGCACAATGAGCAGTTCTTC
TRBV29-1	NA	13	TRBJ2-7	TRBD1	CSAATGQGGEQYF	TGCAGCGCTGCAACGGGACAGGGTGGCGAGCAGTACTTC
TRBV2	once	13	TRBJ1-6	NA	CASSTVTNSPLHF	TGTGCCAGCTCGACAGTAACTAATTCACCCCTCCACTTT
TRBV7-8	NA	14	TRBJ1-4	NA	CASSQGPSGEKLFF	TGTGCCAGCAGCCAGGGCCCTTCCGGCGAAAAACTGTTTTTT
TRBV18	NA	15	TRBJ1-6	NA	CASSPSSGWNSPLHF	TGTGCCAGCTCACCAAGCTCCGGGTGGAATTCACCCCTCCACTTT
TRBV5-4	NA	13	TRBJ2-1	TRBD1	CASSPDRGGEQFF	TGTGCCAGCAGCCCGGACAGGGGAGGTGAGCAGTTCTTC
TRBV7-9	few	15	TRBJ1-1	NA	CASSLDRGTGTEAFF	TGTGCCAGCAGCTTAGATCGGGGGACGGGCACTGAAGCTTTCTTT